This T cell receptor (beta chain) stems from a study of Graves' ophthalmopathy and Graves' hyperthyroidism (dated by TCRdb to the late 2010s). About the investigation overall: Peripheral blood was collected before any treatment was given, at the time of initial diagnosis. In total, 135 blood samples were TCR-sequenced: 40 to 45 ophthalmopathy, about 75 hyperthyroidism and roughly 17 hyperthyroidism-to-ophthalmopathy patients. To explore V-J signatures distinguishing ophthalmopathy from hyperthyroidism, a discovery set of under 110 patients (roughly 45 ophthalmopathy, some 55 stable hyperthyroidism) was enrolled. After sampling, hyperthyroidism patients received methimazole starting at 30 mg daily, and ophthalmopathy patients received high-dose intravenous methylprednisolone. For independent validation, a separate cohort was made up of approximately 18 hyperthyroidism patients plus 17 patients who later progressed from hyperthyroidism to ophthalmopathy. To tell Graves' ophthalmopathy apart from Graves' hyperthyroidism, and to predict which patients would progress to ophthalmopathy, the study relied on TCR beta repertoire signatures. In roughly 6 hyperthyroidism patients, T-cell repertoires of thyroid tissue and blood were compared. The 100 or so discovery patients were randomly divided into training and test sets at a 7:3 ratio.

The ophthalmopathy patients had moderately to severely active disease, with a Clinical Activity Score of 3 or higher, a NOSPECS grade of 4 or higher, and a disease duration of less than 3 months. Patients with other autoimmune diseases, uncontrolled infections, pregnancy or lactation were excluded. Clinical symptoms, serum thyroxine, TRAb, thyroid ultrasound and orbital computed tomography were used for diagnosis. Ficoll-Paque density gradient centrifugation was used to isolate PBMCs from around 9.1 ml of fresh peripheral blood. Total RNA was extracted using Trizol reagent, and RNA quality was checked on an Agilent 2100 Bioanalyzer. Sequences MNHEY (CDR1) and SVGEGT (CDR2) are obtained from the germline V gene. The CDR3 starts with the cysteine, ends with the phenylalanine, and has 11 residues. Kept here is only the CDR3 DNA, which spans 33 bases and is read in frame from base 1. The trim is 8 bases for V and 3 bases for J, with a gap of 7 bases between the germline ends.

Broad study findings and their caveats: No statistical method was used to predetermine the sample size, and group allocation was not hidden from the investigators. Most of the expanded thyroid clonotypes with a frequency above 0.001 were also detected in blood, and it was suggested that the thyroid immune response may be reflected by blood repertoires. In cross-validation, the 13-signature model distinguished ophthalmopathy from stable hyperthyroidism with 85% to 90% sensitivity and 81.08% specificity, and in the test set the corresponding values were approximately 80% and 68%. In validation, the model predicted ophthalmopathy progression with about 71% sensitivity and around 72% specificity; some 13 predicted patients were CT-confirmed with GO in a median of about 6.2 months.

For repertoire sequencing, TCR beta CDR3 regions were amplified from RNA transcripts. HTBI primers and the Qiagen OneStep RT-PCR kit were used in a first-round RT-PCR, which was followed by a second-round multiplex PCR, size selection and purification. The libraries underwent paired-end sequencing with 100 bp reads on an Illumina HiSeq2000. Per the source publication's procedure: Reads were processed with SOAPnuke, discarding reads with adapters, uncalled bases, mean Phred below 15, or no exact constant-primer or identifier match. High-quality paired reads were merged with COPE v1.2.5. Each unique nucleotide sequence was defined as a clonotype, and clonotypes were aligned to IMGT TRB V, D and J references with MiTCR v1.1. Analysis was restricted to V-J combinations with a frequency above 0.0001, which covered approximately 99% of repertoires. A TCR clonal expansion and chaos score per V-J combination was defined as the ratio of F50 clonal expansion to chaos observed in the TCRdist matrix. Welch's t-statistics and random forest were used to narrow the features down to more than 10 V-J combinations, which were then fed into a naive Bayes classifier. The Morisita-Horn index was used to measure how similar the thyroid and blood repertoires were. The public reads were quality trimmed at Q25 with fastp and then assembled into clones with MiXCR by TCRdb, keeping productive beta chains. When rows share a CDR3 protein, they turn into one entry using the most common DNA and genes. These V and J calls originate from TCRdb's pipeline instead of the authors' own analysis. In all, the sample holds about 480,000 distinct CDR3 sequences, and approximately 15% of those were seen once. About a tenth of the sample is held by the ten biggest clonotypes.

Points on this clonotype: Which antigen it targets is not known. Per-base qualities were not stored, and no clone one base away is much larger.

This TCR came from a woman aged 30 to 39 with Graves' ophthalmopathy. Donor details come from another sample of the same person, matched by shared clones. The sequence links TRBV6-2 or TRBV6-3 to TRBJ1-2; confidence is insufficient to name the D gene. Sequencing input: blood. The CDR3 region: CASGEYYGYTF. Here is the DNA: TGTGCCAGCGGGGAGTACTATGGCTACACCTTC.